A single sample is the source of the 24 T cell receptor beta chains below, sequenced in a study of blood T cells in healthy people across ages. Together with a sample-barcoded 5' primer, a J-beta primer mix was included in a second PCR lasting roughly 7 to 11 cycles. TCRdb independently ran MiXCR on the 5' RACE reads; one entry per CDR3 protein. The sample holds about 970,000 distinct CDR3 sequences, roughly half seen once. The sample comprised blood. These receptors were taken from an older woman in good health.

This chain connects TRBV20-1 to TRBJ2-7; D tentatively fits TRBD1 or TRBD2 (5 bases each). The better agreement between TRBJ2-5 and the DNA end casts doubt on the J call. Per germline, CDR1 DFQATT and CDR2 SNEGSKA (reference sequence). The CDR3 totals 16 residues. The CDR3 DNA reads TGCAGTGCTAGAGATCGGACGTTGGGCGTTGGGGGGACCCAGTACTTC. This codes for CSARDRTLGVGGTQYF.

The CDR3 loop is CASSLTAGLLNEQFF. The CDR3 DNA sequence: TGTGCCAGCAGCTTAACAGCGGGTCTATTAAATGAGCAGTTCTTC. The chain uses TRBV7-9 and TRBJ2-7, with D maybe TRBD2 (6 bases). The tail of the sequence fits TRBJ2-1 better, so the J call may be wrong. The length of the CDR3 is 15 residues. Germline values: CDR1 SEHNR, CDR2 FQNEAQ (reference sequence).

In this sample, this clonotype turned up a few times. V is TRBV7-8 and J is TRBJ2-4; 9 bases fit TRBD2. The end of the DNA aligns better with TRBJ2-7, so the J call may be wrong. The CDR3 runs to 13 residues. Germline CDR1 and CDR2: SGHVS and FQNEAQ. The CDR3 loop is CASSSTSGIEQYF. CDR3 nucleotide sequence: TGTGCCAGCAGCTCGACTAGCGGAATCGAGCAGTACTTC.

This clonotype was recorded many times. This chain connects TRBV29-1 to TRBJ2-3, with D perhaps matching TRBD2 (6 bases). The CDR3 consists of 14 residues. Deletions cut 8 bases from V and 4 bases from J, with 19 bases between. Per germline, CDR1 SQVTM and CDR2 ANQGSEA. The CDR3 nucleotides read TGCAGCCATCGGGCGGGATTTATAGCAGATACGCAGTATTTT. Translating gives CSHRAGFIADTQYF.

Notes on this clonotype: Germline is not matched at one junction end, which may reflect a read error. The gene calls are TRBV4-1 and TRBJ2-5; D gene ambiguous. The germline V gene encodes CDR1 MGHRA and CDR2 YSYEKL. The CDR3 covers 14 residues. CDR3 sequence (DNA): TGCGCCAGCAGCCAAGAAAATAGCCCGGAGACCCGGTACTTC. Translating it yields CASSQENSPETRYF.

This clonotype showed up just a few times. This chain joins TRBV29-1 and TRBJ2-1; possibly TRBD1 for D (6 bases). With 3 bases removed from V and 9 bases from J, the gap between germline ends came to 12 bases. Germline V gene sequence: CDR1 SQVTM, CDR2 ANQGSEA. CDR3 length: 12 residues. The CDR3 protein is CSVDPARGEQFF. CDR3 nucleotides: TGCAGCGTTGATCCCGCCAGGGGTGAGCAGTTCTTC.

This rearrangement joins TRBV4-1 to TRBJ2-3; tentatively, D is TRBD2 (5 bases). The CDR3 covers 14 residues. Looked up from germline, CDR1 is MGHRA and CDR2 is YSYEKL. V was pared by 0 bases and J by 14 bases, with 18 bases between. The CDR3 DNA reads TGCGCCAGCAGCCAAGAGGTGGTACCGGGAAGGTGGTATTTT. This translates into CASSQEVVPGRWYF.

This clonotype was observed a handful of times. This chain uses TRBV20-1 with TRBJ2-2; D might be TRBD2 (6 bases). Deletions cut 1 base from V and 7 bases from J, with 16 bases between. The length of the CDR3 is 15 residues. Germline V gene sequence: CDR1 DFQATT, CDR2 SNEGSKA (reference sequence). In DNA, the CDR3 is TGCAGTGCTAGAGTCCGCGGGAATATCGGCGGGGAGCTGTTTTTT. As protein: CSARVRGNIGGELFF.

This clonotype was detected only a few times. This sequence joins TRBV7-9 and TRBJ2-3, with D tentatively TRBD2 (7 bases). Germline V CDR1 and CDR2: SEHNR, FQNEAQ (reference sequence). This CDR3 spans 16 amino acids. Trimming took off 4 bases at V and 0 bases at J, with 14 bases between the two ends. CDR3 loop: CASSYVGGLSTDTQYF. DNA of the CDR3: TGTGCCAGCAGCTACGTGGGGGGGCTGAGCACAGATACGCAGTATTTT.

The rearrangement uses TRBV2 and TRBJ2-3; D is ambiguous. The CDR3 totals 15 residues. Trimming took off 2 bases at V and 5 bases at J, with 14 bases between the two ends. The germline V gene has CDR1 SNHLY and CDR2 FYNNEI. CDR3 nucleotides: TGTGCCAGCAGTGAAACGGTCACCACCGGAGATACGCAGTATTTT. Amino acid sequence: CASSETVTTGDTQYF.

The rearrangement links TRBV11-2 to TRBJ2-1; 8 bases match TRBD2. This CDR3 region has 20 residues. The junction had 18 bases not matched to a gene; V was cut back by 5 bases and J by 0 bases. The germline gives CDR1 SGHAT, CDR2 FQNNGV. The CDR3 spells CASSPGGVGTMESSYNEQFF. The CDR3 DNA reads TGTGCCAGCAGCCCCGGGGGGGTTGGGACTATGGAGAGCTCCTACAATGAGCAGTTCTTC.

This clonotype has only a few counts. V usage is TRBV28 and J usage is TRBJ2-7; TRBD2 aligns across 7 bases. V lost 5 bases to trimming and J lost 0 bases; unmatched junction nucleotides: 13. The CDR3 sequence is 17 residues long. Germline V gene sequence: CDR1 MDHEN, CDR2 SYDVKM. CDR3 coding DNA: TGTGCCAGCAGTACGGCATTGGGGGGGTCGTCCTCCTACGAGCAGTACTTC. Translating gives CASSTALGGSSSYEQYF.

Written as DNA, the CDR3 is TGCGCCAGCAGTCAAATCTCGGTCCTGACTAGCGGGAGGAGGAAAGATACGCAGTATTTT. Its protein product is CASSQISVLTSGRRKDTQYF. The J gene is TRBJ2-3, the V gene TRBV4-1, with 13 bases that match TRBD2. V shed 6 bases and J 5 bases; nucleotides not matched to a gene: 20. The CDR3 is 20 amino acids. Germline V gene data show CDR1 as MGHRA and CDR2 as YSYEKL.

This clonotype was found a few times. V usage is TRBV29-1 and J usage is TRBJ2-7, with 14 bases matching TRBD2. The CDR3 has 20 residues. Germline V gene data show CDR1 as SQVTM and CDR2 as ANQGSEA. The V segment lost 0 bases and the J segment 3 bases; nucleotides outside the gene matches: 16. The CDR3 reads CSVEDPGTSGSQPLGYEQYF. The CDR3 DNA is TGCAGCGTTGAAGACCCCGGGACTAGCGGGAGTCAGCCTCTCGGCTACGAGCAGTACTTC.

The chain combines TRBV12-3 or TRBV12-4 with TRBJ2-1, with a tentative D call TRBD2 (5 bases). The CDR3 is 15 residues long. V was cut by 2 bases and J by 4 bases, with 12 bases left in between. For the CDR3, the DNA is TGTGCCAGCAGTTTACTCGGGGTTGGGTACAATGAGCAGTTCTTC. Encoded protein: CASSLLGVGYNEQFF.

The chain couples TRBV5-5 to TRBJ2-7; 7 positions match TRBD2. The germline CDR1 and CDR2 sequences are SGHKS and YYEKEE (reference sequence). CDR3 length: 16 amino acids. V dropped 1 base and J dropped 3; count of bases not matched to a gene: 10. CDR3 in amino acids: CASSLRLAGVHYEQYF. DNA for the CDR3: TGTGCCAGCAGCTTGAGGCTCGCGGGAGTCCACTACGAGCAGTACTTC. Based on the CDR3 plus reference TRBV5-5 and TRBJ2-7, the full variable domain is DAGVTQSPTHLIKTRGQQVTLRCSPISGHKSVSWYQQVLGQGPQFIFQYYEKEERGRGNFPDRFSARQFPNYSSELNVNALLLGDSALYLCASSLRLAGVHYEQYFGPGTRLTVT.

This clonotype was seen more than once but under ten times. CDR3 sequence reads: CATSSNRDWSYNEQFF. As DNA, the CDR3 is TGTGCCACCAGCAGCAACAGGGATTGGTCCTACAATGAGCAGTTCTTC. The chain couples TRBV15 to TRBJ2-1, with D possibly TRBD1 on 6 matching bases. V was cut by 3 bases and J by 1 base, with 13 bases left in between. Per the germline V gene, CDR1 is LNHNV and CDR2 is YYDKDF (reference sequence). This CDR3 region has 16 residues. Filled out from reference TRBV15 and TRBJ2-1, the complete variable domain reads DAMVIQNPRYQVTQFGKPVTLSCSQTLNHNVMYWYQQKSSQAPKLLFHYYDKDFNNEADTPDNFQSRRPNTSFCFLDIRSPGLGDTAMYLCATSSNRDWSYNEQFFGPGTRLTVL.

The rearrangement joins TRBV6-5 to TRBJ2-5; the match to TRBD2 covers 14 bases. CDR1 and CDR2 from the germline V gene are MNHEY and SVGAGI. This CDR3 is built from 17 residues. The trim removed 1 base at V and 2 bases at J, leaving 3 bases unmatched. CDR3 in DNA: TGTGCCAGCAGTTACTGGGGACTAGCGGGAGCTCAAGAGACCCAGTACTTC. Its translation: CASSYWGLAGAQETQYF.

The chain employs TRBV20-1 and TRBJ2-5; D might be TRBD1 (6 bases). Germline lookup yields CDR1 DFQATT and CDR2 SNEGSKA (reference sequence). V lost 6 bases and J 5 bases, leaving 19 bases between the germline ends. This CDR3 contains 14 residues. The CDR3 region is CSAITGFNSETQYF. Here the CDR3 DNA reads TGCAGTGCCATCACAGGGTTTAATTCGGAGACCCAGTACTTC.

The sample holds a few counts of this clonotype. The chain joins TRBV18 to TRBJ2-5, with unresolved D. This CDR3 region has 13 residues. The ends were cut back, 5 bases at V and 2 bases at J, with 9 bases in the middle. Germline V gene sequence: CDR1 KGHSH, CDR2 LQKENI. The CDR3: CASSWYSQETQYF. Written as DNA, the CDR3 is TGTGCCAGCTCATGGTATTCGCAAGAGACCCAGTACTTC.

J is TRBJ2-5 and V is TRBV20-1, with TRBD1 identical over 7 bases. V lost 5 bases and J lost 3; bases outside the gene matches: 9. The CDR3 loop spans 14 amino acids. Germline-derived CDR1 and CDR2 are DFQATT and SNEGSKA (reference sequence). Here the CDR3 reads CSAFPPDREETQYF. The DNA of the CDR3 is TGCAGTGCTTTCCCTCCCGACAGGGAAGAGACCCAGTACTTC.

The chain uses TRBV4-2 and TRBJ1-1, with D hard to call. Germline CDR1 reads LGHNA; CDR2 reads YNFKEQ. The germline V and J ends were trimmed by 0 bases and 3 bases, with 5 bases remaining between them. The CDR3 loop spans 13 amino acids. The CDR3 protein is CASSQESYTEAFF. For the CDR3, the DNA is TGTGCCAGCAGCCAAGAATCCTACACTGAAGCTTTCTTT.

V gene TRBV9 combines with J gene TRBJ2-7; D assignment may be TRBD1 or TRBD2 (6 bases each). The germline V gene has CDR1 SGDLS and CDR2 YYNGEE. V was pared by 0 bases and J by 2 bases, with 9 bases between. The CDR3 is 14 residues long. CDR3 bases: TGTGCCAGCAGCGTAGAGGGGGGCCCCTACGAGCAGTACTTC. Translating gives CASSVEGGPYEQYF.

This clonotype was found a few times. This chain links TRBV12-3 or TRBV12-4 with TRBJ2-7; TRBD1 aligns across 11 bases. Trimming removed 7 bases from V and 4 bases from J; junction bases left unmatched: 6. The CDR3 extends over 14 amino acids. CDR3 residues: CASNDRDRGYEQYF. Written as DNA, the CDR3 is TGTGCCAGCAATGACCGGGACAGGGGGTACGAGCAGTACTTC.